This is a list of T cell receptor beta chains from one sample in a study of PD-L1 blockade in urothelial cancer. Profiled with immunoSEQ multiplex PCR; TCRdb holds only in-frame clones, not every one. The sample lists tens of thousands of clones; about a third were seen once. Sample: tumor tissue, taken before atezolizumab (anti-PD-L1) treatment. Source of these receptors: a man aged 60 to 75 with urothelial cancer. CDR3s include the opening cysteine and the closing phenylalanine or tryptophan. The D gene is left open where the match is weak. A clone size is listed for some rows: how often the clone was seen (once, few, many), or a class if it is expanded.

D	size	V	J	DNA	CDR3
TRBD2	NA	TRBV19	TRBJ2-3	TGTGCCAGTAGTATTTTGACCGGGACTAGCGGGAGAGGGGGAGTGAGGTATTTT	CASSILTGTSGRGGVRYF
TRBD2	medium-sized	TRBV6-8	TRBJ2-2	TGTGCCAGCAAGAGAAACGGGGGGACCGAAAACACCGGGGAGCTGTTTTTT	CASKRNGGTENTGELFF
NA	NA	TRBV28	TRBJ2-5	TGTGCCAGCAGAGTGAGCGGAGAGACCCAGTACTTC	CASRVSGETQYF
TRBD1	NA	TRBV5-1	TRBJ2-5	TGCGCCAGCAGCCGGACAGGGGGTGACCAAGAGACCCAGTACTTC	CASSRTGGDQETQYF
NA	NA	TRBV1	TRBJ2-1	TGCACCAGCAGCCAAGGGCTGGCCCCACCCTACAATGAGCAGTTCTTC	CTSSQGLAPPYNEQFF
NA	many	TRBV6-1	TRBJ2-7	TGTGCCAGCAGTGAAGTCGCCAGCTCCTACGAGCAGTACTTC	CASSEVASSYEQYF
NA	few	TRBV9	TRBJ2-5	TGTGCCAGCAGCGTAGCCCCGGGGAGTCAAGAGACCCAGTACTTC	CASSVAPGSQETQYF
TRBD2	few	TRBV6-8	TRBJ2-7	TGTGCCAGCAGGCGCCTAGCGGGAGGGCCTTACGAGCAGTACTTC	CASRRLAGGPYEQYF
TRBD1	NA	TRBV6-4	TRBJ1-4	TGTGCCAGCAGACCAACAGGGGGCGCGGTTGAAAAACTGTTTTTT	CASRPTGGAVEKLFF
NA	NA	TRBV6-7	TRBJ1-4	TGTGCCAGCAGTGCTTCAAGGACTGGGGAAAAACTGTTTTTT	CASSASRTGEKLFF
NA	many	TRBV4-1	TRBJ2-3	TGCGCCAGCAGCCCCAAAACATCTACAGATACGCAGTATTTT	CASSPKTSTDTQYF
NA	NA	TRBV12-2	TRBJ2-7	TGTGCAAGTCGCTTAGACGGGCGTCTGTACGAGCAGTACTTC	CASRLDGRLYEQYF
TRBD1	NA	TRBV19	TRBJ1-1	TGTGCCAGTAGTACAGCCCGGACAGGGACCTATGAAGCTTTCTTT	CASSTARTGTYEAFF
TRBD2	NA	TRBV9	TRBJ2-5	TGTGCCAGCAGCAATGCCGGCGGGGGAGAGACCCAGTACTTC	CASSNAGGGETQYF
NA	NA	TRBV19	TRBJ1-2	TGTGCCAGTAGTATCATCGGGACTCCCTACGGCTACACCTTC	CASSIIGTPYGYTF
NA	NA	TRBV15	TRBJ1-5	TGTGCCACCAGCAGAGATCCCCAGTCGACCGAACCTAGCAATCAGCCCCAGCATTTT	CATSRDPQSTEPSNQPQHF
TRBD1	NA	TRBV9	TRBJ1-5	TGTGCCAGCAGCCTAGAACGGGACAGAAATCAGCCCCAGCATTTT	CASSLERDRNQPQHF
TRBD1	many	TRBV11-3	TRBJ2-7	TGTGCCAGCAGCCTTTGGGGACAGGGGACAAGTTCCTACGAGCAGTACTTC	CASSLWGQGTSSYEQYF
TRBD2	many	TRBV11-3	TRBJ2-7	TGTGCCAGCAGCCTCCCGACTAGCGGGATCTACGAGCAGTACTTC	CASSLPTSGIYEQYF
NA	NA	TRBV9	TRBJ1-5	TGTGCCAGCAGCGTAGTCGGGGGGGCCGGGGAGCCCCAGCATTTT	CASSVVGGAGEPQHF
TRBD1	NA	TRBV7-4	TRBJ2-6	TGTGCCAGCAGCTCCCGGGACAGGGTCTCTGGGGCCAACGTCCTGACTTTC	CASSSRDRVSGANVLTF
NA	NA	TRBV12-5	TRBJ1-2	TGTGCTAGTGGTTTGGGAAACGGTCTGGGGGTAGGCTACACCTTC	CASGLGNGLGVGYTF
TRBD1	NA	TRBV18	TRBJ1-1	TGTGCCAGCTCACTAGGACAGGGGAGCACTGAAGCTTTCTTT	CASSLGQGSTEAFF
NA	once	TRBV19	TRBJ2-1	TGTGCCAGTAGTATAGATTTACGGGGGTTAACCTACAATGAGCAGTTCTTC	CASSIDLRGLTYNEQFF
NA	NA	TRBV28	TRBJ1-2	TGTGCCAGCAGTTTTGGGGGGAACTATGGCTACACCTTC	CASSFGGNYGYTF
TRBD2	few	TRBV6-8	TRBJ2-5	TGTGCCAGCAGTTACAGCCTAGCGGGAGGAGCCGGATTTCAAGAGACCCAGTACTTC	CASSYSLAGGAGFQETQYF
NA	few	TRBV6-8	TRBJ1-5	TGTGCCAGCAGCTCAGGGGTTGGCAATCAGCCCCAGCATTTT	CASSSGVGNQPQHF
NA	NA	TRBV28	TRBJ1-2	TGTGCCAGCAGTTTCCGGGGAGGCTATGGCTACACCTTC	CASSFRGGYGYTF
NA	NA	TRBV10-1	TRBJ2-7	TGCGCCAGCAGTCAGGGACGGAACTACGAGCAGTACTTC	CASSQGRNYEQYF
TRBD1	once	TRBV19	TRBJ1-1	TGTGCCGCCGGGACAGGAGCTATGAACACTGAAGCTTTCTTT	CAAGTGAMNTEAFF
NA	few	TRBV30	TRBJ2-2	TGTGCCTGGGCCGACCGTTGGAACACCGGGGAGCTGTTTTTT	CAWADRWNTGELFF
NA	NA	TRBV29-1	TRBJ2-3	TGCAGCGTTGAAGATTTGCCAGATACGCAGTATTTT	CSVEDLPDTQYF
TRBD1	few	TRBV29-1	TRBJ2-1	TGCAGCGTTTACGGGACAGGGGTTTACAATGAGCAGTTCTTC	CSVYGTGVYNEQFF
TRBD1	few	TRBV27	TRBJ1-4	TGTGCCAGCAGCCGGGACAGGAATGAAAAACTGTTTTTT	CASSRDRNEKLFF
NA	few	TRBV6-4	TRBJ1-4	TGTGCCAGCAGTTACGGAGAAGTTGGTGAAAAACTGTTTTTT	CASSYGEVGEKLFF
TRBD2	once	TRBV19	TRBJ2-7	TGTGCCAGTAGTCTTCACGGTAATCCTAGCGGGATGATGTACGAGCAGTACTTC	CASSLHGNPSGMMYEQYF
TRBD2	NA	TRBV5-1	TRBJ2-3	TGCGCCAGCAGCCCTCCTGGACTAGCGGGATTGAAAGATACGCAGTATTTT	CASSPPGLAGLKDTQYF
TRBD1	NA	TRBV19	TRBJ1-6	TGTGCCAGTAGTATTCAGGGGGCGAAGTATTCACCCCTCCACTTT	CASSIQGAKYSPLHF
TRBD1	few	TRBV9	TRBJ2-2	TGTGCCAGCAGCGCCCGATACGGGACAGAGGGGGCGAACACCGGGGAGCTGTTTTTT	CASSARYGTEGANTGELFF
NA	few	TRBV27	TRBJ1-4	TGTGCCAGCAGACTCGATAGGGATGAAAAACTGTTTTTT	CASRLDRDEKLFF
NA	NA	TRBV10-3	TRBJ2-7	TGTGCCATCAGTGAGGCCGGGGGACAGCCGTACGAGCAGTACTTC	CAISEAGGQPYEQYF
NA	few	TRBV6-8	TRBJ2-1	TGTGCCAGCAGTTACTTGAAAGTCGGGGGTGAGCAGTTCTTC	CASSYLKVGGEQFF
NA	NA	TRBV5-1	TRBJ2-3	TGCGCCAGCAGCTTGGGGCAGATTAGCACAGATACGCAGTATTTT	CASSLGQISTDTQYF
NA	NA	TRBV4-1	TRBJ1-4	TGCGCCAGCAGCCGAAATGGACAGTATGAAAAACTGTTTTTT	CASSRNGQYEKLFF
TRBD1	few	TRBV10-3	TRBJ2-3	TGTGCCCGTGGGACAGGGGGTACAGATACGCAGTATTTT	CARGTGGTDTQYF
NA	NA	TRBV5-1	TRBJ2-3	TGCGCCAGCAGCCGTGATTCCGGACGCACAGATACGCAGTATTTT	CASSRDSGRTDTQYF
NA	NA	TRBV9	TRBJ2-3	TGTGCCAGCAGTGCCCTGTCAAGAGTCGCTAGCACAGATACGCAGTATTTT	CASSALSRVASTDTQYF
NA	NA	TRBV28	TRBJ2-2	TGTGCCAACCAAGACGGGAACACCGGGGAGCTGTTTTTT	CANQDGNTGELFF
NA	few	TRBV7-6	TRBJ1-6	TGTGCCAGCAGCCAGTCCACCGGGACATATTCACCCCTCCACTTT	CASSQSTGTYSPLHF
TRBD2	NA	TRBV6-7	TRBJ2-1	TGTGCCAGCAGTTACCTACAGCGGGGAGAGCAGTTCTTC	CASSYLQRGEQFF
NA	NA	TRBV19	TRBJ2-1	TGTGCCAGTAGTACCCCCGGGGGTAGCTCCTACAATGAGCAGTTCTTC	CASSTPGGSSYNEQFF
NA	NA	TRBV6-4	TRBJ1-4	TGTGCCAGCAGTGAAGGGTCAGGCTCTAATGAAAAACTGTTTTTT	CASSEGSGSNEKLFF
NA	NA	TRBV28	TRBJ2-5	TGTGCCAGCAGGGTAGGCGGGTACCAGGGGACCCAGTACTTC	CASRVGGYQGTQYF
TRBD2	NA	TRBV28	TRBJ2-3	TGTGCCAGCAGTCAAATACCAGGACTAGCCTCAGATACGCAGTATTTT	CASSQIPGLASDTQYF
NA	few	TRBV23-1	TRBJ1-1	TGCGCCAGCAGTCGCGAATTTCAAGGGGCTTCAAACTTTCTTTCAGCTTTCTTT	CASSREFQGASNFLSAFF
NA	NA	TRBV18	TRBJ2-7	TGTGCCAGCTCACCCAGGGGTTCCTACGAGCAGTACTTC	CASSPRGSYEQYF
NA	once	TRBV28	TRBJ2-7	TGTGCCAGCAGTTTTCCCTTAGCGAGCTACGAGCAGTACTTC	CASSFPLASYEQYF